This entry is about one T cell receptor (beta chain). Sequencing was performed with immunoSEQ multiplex PCR; in TCRdb, only in-frame clones are kept and a portion is missing. The data contain tens of thousands of clones, 75% to 90% of them singletons. The sample belongs to a study of T cell changes during pregnancy in multiple sclerosis. The CDR3 is 15 residues long. V was pared by 1 base and J by 2 bases, with 2 bases of the junction left unmatched. Per germline, CDR1 LGHNA and CDR2 YSLEER. This chain joins TRBV4-3 and TRBJ2-7; TRBD2 aligns across 10 bases. This clonotype originated in a female donor in good health, enrolled as a control in a pregnancy study. The sample here was CD4+ T cells from peripheral blood mononuclear cells, taken in the first trimester of pregnancy. CDR3 coding DNA: TGCGCCAGCAGCCAAGCAACTAGCGGGACCTACGAGCAGTACTTC. It codes for CASSQATSGTYEQYF.